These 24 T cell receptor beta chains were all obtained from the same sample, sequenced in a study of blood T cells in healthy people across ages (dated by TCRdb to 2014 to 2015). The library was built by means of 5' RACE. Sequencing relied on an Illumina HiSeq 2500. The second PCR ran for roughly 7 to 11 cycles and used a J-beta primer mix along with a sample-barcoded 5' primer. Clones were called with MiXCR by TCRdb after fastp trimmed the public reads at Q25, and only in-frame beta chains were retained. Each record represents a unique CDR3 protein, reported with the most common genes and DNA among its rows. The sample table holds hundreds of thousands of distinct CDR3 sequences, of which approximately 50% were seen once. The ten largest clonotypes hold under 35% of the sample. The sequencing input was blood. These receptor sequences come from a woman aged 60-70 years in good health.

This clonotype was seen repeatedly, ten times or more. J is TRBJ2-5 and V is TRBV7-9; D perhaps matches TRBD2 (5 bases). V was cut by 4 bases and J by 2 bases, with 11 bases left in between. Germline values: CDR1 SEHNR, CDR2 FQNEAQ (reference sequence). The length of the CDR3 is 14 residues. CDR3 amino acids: CASSWRTDQETQYF. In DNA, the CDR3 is TGTGCCAGCAGCTGGAGGACGGATCAAGAGACCCAGTACTTC.

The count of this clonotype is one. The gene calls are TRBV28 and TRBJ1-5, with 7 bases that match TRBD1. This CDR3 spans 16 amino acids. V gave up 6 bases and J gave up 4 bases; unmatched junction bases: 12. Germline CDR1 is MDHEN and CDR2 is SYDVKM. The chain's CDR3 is CASSYGGRGSNQPQHF. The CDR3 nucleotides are TGTGCCAGCAGCTATGGGGGCAGGGGGAGTAATCAGCCCCAGCATTTT.

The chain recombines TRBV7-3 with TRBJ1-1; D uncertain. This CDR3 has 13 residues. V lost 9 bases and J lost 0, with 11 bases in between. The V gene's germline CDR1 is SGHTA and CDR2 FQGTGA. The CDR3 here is CASRKGMNTEAFF. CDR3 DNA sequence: TGTGCCAGTAGAAAGGGTATGAACACTGAAGCTTTCTTT.

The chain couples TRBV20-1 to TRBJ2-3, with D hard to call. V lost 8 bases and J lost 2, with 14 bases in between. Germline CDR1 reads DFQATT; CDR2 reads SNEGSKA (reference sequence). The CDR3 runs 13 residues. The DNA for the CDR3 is TGCAGTCTACCATGGGCCGACACAGATACGCAGTATTTT. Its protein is CSLPWADTDTQYF.

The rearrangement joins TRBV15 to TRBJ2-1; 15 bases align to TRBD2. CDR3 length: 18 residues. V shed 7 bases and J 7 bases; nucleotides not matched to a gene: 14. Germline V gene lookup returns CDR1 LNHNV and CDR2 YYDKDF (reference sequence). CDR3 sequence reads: CATTRGLAGGPGKNEQFF. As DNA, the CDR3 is TGTGCCACCACCAGGGGACTAGCGGGAGGCCCAGGAAAAAATGAGCAGTTCTTC.

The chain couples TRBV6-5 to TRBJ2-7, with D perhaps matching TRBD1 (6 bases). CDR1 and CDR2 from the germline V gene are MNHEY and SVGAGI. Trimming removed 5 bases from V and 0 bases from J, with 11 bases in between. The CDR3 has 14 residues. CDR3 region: CASSVKGGSYEQYF. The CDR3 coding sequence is TGTGCCAGCAGTGTTAAAGGGGGCTCCTACGAGCAGTACTTC.

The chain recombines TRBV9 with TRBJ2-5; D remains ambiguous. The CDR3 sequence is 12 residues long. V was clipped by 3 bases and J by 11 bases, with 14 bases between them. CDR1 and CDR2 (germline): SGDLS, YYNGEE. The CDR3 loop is CASSASSNEQYF. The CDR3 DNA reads TGTGCCAGCAGCGCCAGTTCCAATGAGCAGTACTTC.

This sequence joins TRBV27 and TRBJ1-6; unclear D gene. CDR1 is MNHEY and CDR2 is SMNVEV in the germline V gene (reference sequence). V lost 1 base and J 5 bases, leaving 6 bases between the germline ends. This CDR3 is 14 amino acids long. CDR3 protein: CASSLWQNNSPLHF. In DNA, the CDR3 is TGTGCCAGCAGTTTATGGCAGAATAATTCACCCCTCCACTTT.

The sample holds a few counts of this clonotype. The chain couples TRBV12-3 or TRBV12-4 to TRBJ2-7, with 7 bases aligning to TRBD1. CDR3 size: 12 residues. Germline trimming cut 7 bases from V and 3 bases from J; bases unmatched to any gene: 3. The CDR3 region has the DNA TGTGCCAGCACACAGGGGTTCTACGAGCAGTACTTC. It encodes CASTQGFYEQYF.

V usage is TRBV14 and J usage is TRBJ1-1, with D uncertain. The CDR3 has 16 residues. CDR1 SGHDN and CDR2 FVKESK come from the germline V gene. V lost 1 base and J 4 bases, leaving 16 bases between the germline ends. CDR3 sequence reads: CASSQGEDFRVTEAFF. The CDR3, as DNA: TGTGCCAGCAGCCAAGGGGAAGATTTTCGGGTCACTGAAGCTTTCTTT. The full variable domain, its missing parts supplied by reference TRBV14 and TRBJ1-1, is EAGVTQFPSHSVIEKGQTVTLRCDPISGHDNLYWYRRVMGKEIKFLLHFVKESKQDESGMPNNRFLAERTGGTYSTLKVQPAELEDSGVYFCASSQGEDFRVTEAFFGQGTRLTVV.

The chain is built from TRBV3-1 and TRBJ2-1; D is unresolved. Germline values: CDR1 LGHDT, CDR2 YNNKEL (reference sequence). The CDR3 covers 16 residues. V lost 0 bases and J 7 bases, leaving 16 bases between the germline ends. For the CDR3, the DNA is TGTGCCAGCAGCCAAGATTGGATGGCCGCCGCGAATGAGCAGTTCTTC. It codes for CASSQDWMAAANEQFF.

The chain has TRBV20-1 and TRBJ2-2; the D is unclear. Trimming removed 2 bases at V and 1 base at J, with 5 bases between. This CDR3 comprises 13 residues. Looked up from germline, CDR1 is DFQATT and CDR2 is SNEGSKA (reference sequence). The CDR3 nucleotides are TGCAGTGCTAGACTAGTGAACACCGGGGAGCTGTTTTTT. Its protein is CSARLVNTGELFF.

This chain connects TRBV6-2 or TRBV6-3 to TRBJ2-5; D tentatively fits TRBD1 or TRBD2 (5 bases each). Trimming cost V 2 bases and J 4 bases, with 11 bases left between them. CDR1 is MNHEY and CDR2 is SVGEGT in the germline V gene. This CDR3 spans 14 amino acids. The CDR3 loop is CASSYGGVGETQYF. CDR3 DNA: TGTGCCAGCAGTTACGGGGGAGTGGGAGAGACCCAGTACTTC.

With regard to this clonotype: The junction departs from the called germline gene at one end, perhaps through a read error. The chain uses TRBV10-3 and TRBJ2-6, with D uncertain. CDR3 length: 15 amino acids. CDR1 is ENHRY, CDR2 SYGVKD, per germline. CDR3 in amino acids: CTISESGTGANVLTF. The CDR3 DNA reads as TGTACCATCAGTGAATCGGGTACTGGGGCCAACGTCCTGACTTTC.

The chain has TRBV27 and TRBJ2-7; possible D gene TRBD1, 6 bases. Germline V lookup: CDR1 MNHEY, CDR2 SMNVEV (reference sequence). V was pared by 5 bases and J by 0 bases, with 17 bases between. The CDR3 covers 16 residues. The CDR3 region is CASSRITGMSSYEQYF. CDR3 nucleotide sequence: TGTGCCAGCAGTCGAATCACAGGGATGAGCTCCTACGAGCAGTACTTC.

DNA of the CDR3: TGCGCCAGCAGCTCCGGACAGGTACCAGAGACCCAGTACTTC. The encoded protein is CASSSGQVPETQYF. The chain joins TRBV5-1 to TRBJ2-5; 7 positions agree with TRBD1. Germline V gene data show CDR1 as SGHRS and CDR2 as YFSETQ. The J segment lost 4 bases and the V segment lost 3 bases, leaving 6 bases of the junction unmatched. The CDR3 loop spans 14 amino acids.

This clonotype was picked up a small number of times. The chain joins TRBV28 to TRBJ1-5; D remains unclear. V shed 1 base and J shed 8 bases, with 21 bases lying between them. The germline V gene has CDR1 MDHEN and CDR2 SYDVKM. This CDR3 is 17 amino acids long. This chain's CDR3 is CASSLSGSGQALKPQHF. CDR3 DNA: TGTGCCAGCAGTTTATCGGGGTCTGGGCAGGCCCTAAAGCCCCAGCATTTT.

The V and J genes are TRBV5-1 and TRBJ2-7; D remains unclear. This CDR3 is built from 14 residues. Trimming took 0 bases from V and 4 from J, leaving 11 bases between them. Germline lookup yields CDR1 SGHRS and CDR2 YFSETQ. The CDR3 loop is CASSLEQHGYEQYF. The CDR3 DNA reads TGCGCCAGCAGCTTGGAACAGCATGGGTACGAGCAGTACTTC.

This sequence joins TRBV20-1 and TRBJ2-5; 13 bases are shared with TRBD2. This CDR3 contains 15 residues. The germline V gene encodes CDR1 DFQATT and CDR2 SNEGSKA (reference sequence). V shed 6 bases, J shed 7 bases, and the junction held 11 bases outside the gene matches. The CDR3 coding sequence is TGCAGTGCGGAATGGACTAGCGGGAGAGGGGGGACCCAGTACTTC. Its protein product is CSAEWTSGRGGTQYF.

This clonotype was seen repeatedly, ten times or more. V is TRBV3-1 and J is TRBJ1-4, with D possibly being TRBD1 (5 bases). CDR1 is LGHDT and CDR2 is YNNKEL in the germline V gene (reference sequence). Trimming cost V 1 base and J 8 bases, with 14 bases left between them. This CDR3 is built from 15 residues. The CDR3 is CASSQVQMGDEKLFF. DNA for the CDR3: TGTGCCAGCAGCCAAGTGCAGATGGGGGACGAAAAACTGTTTTTT.

As DNA, the CDR3 is TGCAGTGCTCGAAGGGACAGGGAGGACGTCCTGACTTTC. Translating gives CSARRDREDVLTF. The chain recombines TRBV20-1 with TRBJ2-6; 9 positions agree with TRBD1. Germline assignment: CDR1 DFQATT and CDR2 SNEGSKA (reference sequence). V shed 5 bases and J 11 bases; nucleotides not matched to a gene: 7. The CDR3 contains 13 residues.

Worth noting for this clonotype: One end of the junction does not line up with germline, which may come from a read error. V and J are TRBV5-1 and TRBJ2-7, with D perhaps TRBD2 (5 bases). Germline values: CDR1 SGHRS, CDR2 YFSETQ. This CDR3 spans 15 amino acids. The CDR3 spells CASSPNAVDSYGQYF. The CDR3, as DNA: TGCGCTAGCAGCCCCAACGCCGTGGACTCCTACGGGCAGTACTTC.

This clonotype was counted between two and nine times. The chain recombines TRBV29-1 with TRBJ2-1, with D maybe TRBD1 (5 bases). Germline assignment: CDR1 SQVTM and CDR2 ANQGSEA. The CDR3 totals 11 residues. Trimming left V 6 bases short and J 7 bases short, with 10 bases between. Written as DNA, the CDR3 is TGCAGCGTAACAGGTTGGAATGAGCAGTTCTTC. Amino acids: CSVTGWNEQFF.

This chain's CDR3 is CASSLTGVNYGYTF. The CDR3 coding sequence is TGTGCCAGCAGCTTGACAGGGGTAAACTATGGCTACACCTTC. The chain carries TRBV7-9 and TRBJ1-2, with 8 bases that match TRBD1. The germline gives CDR1 SEHNR, CDR2 FQNEAQ (reference sequence). Losses at the gene ends were 3 bases for V and 2 bases for J; bases not matched to a gene: 2. The CDR3 sequence is 14 residues long.